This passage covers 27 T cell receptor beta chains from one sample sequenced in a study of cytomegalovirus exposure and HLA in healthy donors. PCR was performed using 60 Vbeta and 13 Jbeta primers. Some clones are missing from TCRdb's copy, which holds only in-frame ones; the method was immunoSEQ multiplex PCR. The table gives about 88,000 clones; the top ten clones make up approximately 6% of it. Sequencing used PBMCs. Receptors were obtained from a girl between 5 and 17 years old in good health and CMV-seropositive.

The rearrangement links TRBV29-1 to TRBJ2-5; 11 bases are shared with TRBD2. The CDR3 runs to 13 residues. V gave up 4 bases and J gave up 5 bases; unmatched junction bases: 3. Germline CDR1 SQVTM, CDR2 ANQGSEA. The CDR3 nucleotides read TGCAGCGTTGGGGCTAGCGGGGGGGAGACCCAGTACTTC. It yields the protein CSVGASGGETQYF. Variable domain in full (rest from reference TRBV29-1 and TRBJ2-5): SAVISQKPSRDICQRGTSLTIQCQVDSQVTMMFWYRQQPGQSLTLIATANQGSEATYESGFVIDKFPISRPNLTFSTLTVSNMSPEDSSIYLCSVGASGGETQYFGPGTRLLVL.

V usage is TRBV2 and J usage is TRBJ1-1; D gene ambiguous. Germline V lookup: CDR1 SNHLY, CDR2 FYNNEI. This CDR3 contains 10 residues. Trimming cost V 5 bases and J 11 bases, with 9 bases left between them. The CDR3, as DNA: TGTGCCAGCAGTCGGAGTGAGGCTTTCTTT. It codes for CASSRSEAFF.

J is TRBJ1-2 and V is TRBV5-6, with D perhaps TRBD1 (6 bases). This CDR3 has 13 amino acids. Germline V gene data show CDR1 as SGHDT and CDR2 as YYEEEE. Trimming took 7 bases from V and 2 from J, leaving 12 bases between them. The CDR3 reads CASDLGQNYGYTF. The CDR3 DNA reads TGTGCCAGCGACTTAGGACAGAACTATGGCTACACCTTC.

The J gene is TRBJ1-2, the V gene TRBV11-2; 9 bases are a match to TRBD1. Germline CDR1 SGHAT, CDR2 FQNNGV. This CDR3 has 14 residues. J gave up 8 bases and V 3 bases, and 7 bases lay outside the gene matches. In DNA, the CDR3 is TGTGCCAGCAGCTTGTGGACAGGGGCGGGAGGCTACACCTTC. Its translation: CASSLWTGAGGYTF.

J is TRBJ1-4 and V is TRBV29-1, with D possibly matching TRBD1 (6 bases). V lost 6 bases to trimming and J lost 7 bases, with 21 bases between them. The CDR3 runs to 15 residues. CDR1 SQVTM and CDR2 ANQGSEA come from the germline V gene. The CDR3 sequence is CSVAETGTGSEKLFF. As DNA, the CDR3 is TGCAGCGTGGCAGAGACAGGTACGGGGAGTGAAAAACTGTTTTTT.

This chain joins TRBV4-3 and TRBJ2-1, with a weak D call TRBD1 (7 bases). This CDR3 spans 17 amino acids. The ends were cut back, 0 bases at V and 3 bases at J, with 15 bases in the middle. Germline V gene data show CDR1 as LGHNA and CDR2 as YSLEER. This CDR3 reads CASSQEGGTVFYNEQFF. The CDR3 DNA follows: TGCGCCAGCAGCCAAGAAGGGGGGACAGTTTTCTACAATGAGCAGTTCTTC.

The CDR3 sequence is CASSLGQASYEQYV. CDR3 DNA: TGTGCCAGCAGCTTGGGGCAGGCTTCCTACGAGCAGTACGTC. V is TRBV5-4 and J is TRBJ2-7; D unclear. The CDR3 loop spans 14 amino acids. Trimming removed 0 bases at V and 1 base at J, with 8 bases between. Germline V gene sequence: CDR1 SGHNT, CDR2 YYREEE (reference sequence).

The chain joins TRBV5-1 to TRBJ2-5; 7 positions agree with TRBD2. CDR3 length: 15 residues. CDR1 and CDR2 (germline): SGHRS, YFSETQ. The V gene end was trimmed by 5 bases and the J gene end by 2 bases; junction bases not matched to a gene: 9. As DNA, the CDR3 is TGCGCCAGCAGGCATGGCGGGGGACCACAAGAGACCCAGTACTTC. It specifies CASRHGGGPQETQYF.

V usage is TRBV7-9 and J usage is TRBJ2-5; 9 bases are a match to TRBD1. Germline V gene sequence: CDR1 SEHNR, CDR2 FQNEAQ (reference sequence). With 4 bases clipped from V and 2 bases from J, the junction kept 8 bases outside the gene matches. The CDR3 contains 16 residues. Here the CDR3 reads CASSSPEGQGQETQYF. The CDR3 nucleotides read TGTGCCAGCAGCTCCCCCGAGGGACAGGGACAAGAGACCCAGTACTTC.

This CDR3 is CASKGTGPLINYGYTF. DNA of the CDR3: TGTGCCAGCAAGGGGACAGGGCCCCTAATTAACTATGGCTACACCTTC. This chain connects TRBV11-2 to TRBJ1-2; TRBD1 matches at 9 bases. This CDR3 is 16 amino acids long. Germline trimming cut 7 bases from V and 1 base from J; bases unmatched to any gene: 10. In germline, CDR1 is SGHAT, CDR2 FQNNGV.

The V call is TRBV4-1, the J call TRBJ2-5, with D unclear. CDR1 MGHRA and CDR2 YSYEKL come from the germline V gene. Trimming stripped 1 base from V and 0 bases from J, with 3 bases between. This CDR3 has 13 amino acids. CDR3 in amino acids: CASSQADQETQYF. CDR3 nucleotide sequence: TGCGCCAGCAGCCAAGCAGACCAAGAGACCCAGTACTTC.

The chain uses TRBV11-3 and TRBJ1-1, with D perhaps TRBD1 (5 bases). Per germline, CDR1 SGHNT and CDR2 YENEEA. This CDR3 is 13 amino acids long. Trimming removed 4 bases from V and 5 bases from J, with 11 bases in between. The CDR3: CASSSVGGTEAFF. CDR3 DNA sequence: TGTGCCAGCAGCTCCGTGGGGGGGACTGAAGCTTTCTTT.

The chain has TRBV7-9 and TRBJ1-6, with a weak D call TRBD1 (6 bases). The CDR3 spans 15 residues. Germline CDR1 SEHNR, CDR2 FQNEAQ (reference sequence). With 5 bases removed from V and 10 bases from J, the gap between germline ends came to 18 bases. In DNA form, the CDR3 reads TGTGCCAGCAGCAGAGGTTCGGGGGGCCGATCACCCCTCCACTTT. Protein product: CASSRGSGGRSPLHF.

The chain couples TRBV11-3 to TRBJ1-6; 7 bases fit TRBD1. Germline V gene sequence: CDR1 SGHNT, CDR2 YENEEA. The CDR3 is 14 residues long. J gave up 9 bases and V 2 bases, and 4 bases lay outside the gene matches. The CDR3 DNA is TGTGCCAGCAGCTTAAGGGGGCTTGTTTCACCCCTCCACTTT. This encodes CASSLRGLVSPLHF. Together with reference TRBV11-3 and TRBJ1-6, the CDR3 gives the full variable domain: EAGVVQSPRYKIIEKKQPVAFWCNPISGHNTLYWYLQNLGQGPELLIRYENEEAVDDSQLPKDRFSAERLKGVDSTLKIQPAELGDSAVYLCASSLRGLVSPLHFGNGTRLTVT.

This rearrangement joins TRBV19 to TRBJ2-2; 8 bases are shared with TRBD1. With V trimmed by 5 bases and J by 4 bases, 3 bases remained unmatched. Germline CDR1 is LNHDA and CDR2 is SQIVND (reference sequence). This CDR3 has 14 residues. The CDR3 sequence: CASSQGAGTGELFF. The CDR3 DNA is TGTGCCAGTAGTCAGGGGGCGGGCACCGGGGAGCTGTTTTTT.

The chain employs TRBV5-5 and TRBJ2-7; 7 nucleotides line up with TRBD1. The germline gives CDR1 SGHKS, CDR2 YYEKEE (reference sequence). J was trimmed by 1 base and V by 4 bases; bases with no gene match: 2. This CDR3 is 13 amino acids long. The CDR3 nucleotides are TGTGCCAGCAGCCCGGGACAGTCCTACGAGCAGTACTTC. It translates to CASSPGQSYEQYF.

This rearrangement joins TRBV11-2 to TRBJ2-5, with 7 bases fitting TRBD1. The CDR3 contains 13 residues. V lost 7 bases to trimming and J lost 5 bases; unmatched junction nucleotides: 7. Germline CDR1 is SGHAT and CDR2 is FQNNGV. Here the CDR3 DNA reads TGTGCCAGCATCCCAGGGGGTGGTGAGACCCAGTACTTC. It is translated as CASIPGGGETQYF.

In DNA form, the CDR3 reads TGTGCCAGCAGCTTAGCGAGGCTTGAGCTTAACTATGGCTACACCTTC. Its translation: CASSLARLELNYGYTF. The rearrangement uses TRBV7-2 and TRBJ1-2, with D unresolved. The V end lost 0 bases, the J end lost 1 base, and 12 bases lay between the germline ends. Per germline, CDR1 SGHTA and CDR2 FQGNSA. The CDR3 consists of 16 residues.

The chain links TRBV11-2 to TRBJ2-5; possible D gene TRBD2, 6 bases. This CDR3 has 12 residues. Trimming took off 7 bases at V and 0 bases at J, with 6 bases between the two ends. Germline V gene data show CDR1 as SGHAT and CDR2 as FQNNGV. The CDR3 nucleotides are TGTGCCAGCACGGGGGACCAAGAGACCCAGTACTTC. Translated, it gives CASTGDQETQYF. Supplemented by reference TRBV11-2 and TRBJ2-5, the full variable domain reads EAGVAQSPRYKIIEKRQSVAFWCNPISGHATLYWYQQILGQGPKLLIQFQNNGVVDDSQLPKDRFSAERLKGVDSTLKIQPAKLEDSAVYLCASTGDQETQYFGPGTRLLVL.

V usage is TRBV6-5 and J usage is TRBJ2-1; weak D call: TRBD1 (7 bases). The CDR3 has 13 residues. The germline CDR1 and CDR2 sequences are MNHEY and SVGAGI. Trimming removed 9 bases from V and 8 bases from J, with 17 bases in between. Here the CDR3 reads CASSRGEADEQFF. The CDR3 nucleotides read TGTGCCAGTTCCAGGGGGGAGGCGGATGAGCAGTTCTTC.

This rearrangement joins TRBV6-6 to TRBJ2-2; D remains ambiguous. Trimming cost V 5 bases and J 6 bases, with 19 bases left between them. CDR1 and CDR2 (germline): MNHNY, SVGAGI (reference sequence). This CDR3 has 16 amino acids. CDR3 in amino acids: CASSRLRQRIPGELFF. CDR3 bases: TGTGCCAGCAGTCGCTTAAGGCAGCGAATTCCCGGGGAGCTGTTTTTT.

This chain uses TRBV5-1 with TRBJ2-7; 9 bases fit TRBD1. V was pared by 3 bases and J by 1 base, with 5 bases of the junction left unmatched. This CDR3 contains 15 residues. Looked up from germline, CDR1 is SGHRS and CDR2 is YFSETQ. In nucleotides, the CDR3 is TGCGCCAGCAGCTCTGGGGGGACAGGGTCCTACGAGCAGTACTTC. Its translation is CASSSGGTGSYEQYF.

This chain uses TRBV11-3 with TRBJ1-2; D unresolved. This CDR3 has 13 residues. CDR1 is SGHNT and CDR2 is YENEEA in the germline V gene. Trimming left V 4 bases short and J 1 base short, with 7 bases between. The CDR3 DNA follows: TGTGCCAGCAGCTCCGGAGGTAACTATGGCTACACCTTC. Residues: CASSSGGNYGYTF.

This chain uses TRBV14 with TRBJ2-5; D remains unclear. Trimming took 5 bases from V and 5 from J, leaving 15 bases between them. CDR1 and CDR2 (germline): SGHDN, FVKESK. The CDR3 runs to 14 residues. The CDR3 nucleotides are TGTGCCAGCAGCGACTGGCCGGGTCGGGAGACCCAGTACTTC. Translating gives CASSDWPGRETQYF.

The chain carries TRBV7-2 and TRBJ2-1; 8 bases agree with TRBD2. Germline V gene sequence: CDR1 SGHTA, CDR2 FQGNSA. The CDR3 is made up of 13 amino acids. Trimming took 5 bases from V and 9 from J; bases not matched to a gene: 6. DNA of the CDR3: TGTGCCAGCAGCGCCGGACTAGCCGGTGAGCAGTTCTTC. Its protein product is CASSAGLAGEQFF.

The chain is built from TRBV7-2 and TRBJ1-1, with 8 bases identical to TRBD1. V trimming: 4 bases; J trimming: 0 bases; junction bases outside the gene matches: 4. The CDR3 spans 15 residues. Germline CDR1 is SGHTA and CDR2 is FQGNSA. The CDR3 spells CASSSHRGMNTEAFF. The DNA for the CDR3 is TGTGCCAGCAGCTCACACAGGGGGATGAACACTGAAGCTTTCTTT.

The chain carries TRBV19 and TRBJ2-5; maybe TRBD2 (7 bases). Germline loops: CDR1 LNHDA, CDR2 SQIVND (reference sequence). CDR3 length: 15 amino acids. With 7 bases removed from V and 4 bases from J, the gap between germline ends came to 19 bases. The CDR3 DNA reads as TGTGCCAGTACCCCACTCGGGGGGCCTCGAGAGACCCAGTACTTC. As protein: CASTPLGGPRETQYF.